The 30 T cell receptor beta chains given below trace back to one sample, sequenced in a study of cytomegalovirus exposure and HLA in healthy donors (dated by TCRdb to the late 2010s). The library came from the immunoSEQ multiplex PCR assay. The multiplex PCR relied on a mix of 60 forward primers for TCR Vbeta segments and 13 reverse primers for TCR Jbeta segments. The table was pulled from immuneACCESS by TCRdb, which kept in-frame rearrangements only. Such tables lose some clones; where checked, under half of the loss comes from unresolved V genes, and the rest has no known cause. This sample lists approximately 150,000 clones; approximately 80% were detected once. The ten most abundant clones make up under 5% of the sample. Sequenced sample: PBMCs. The receptors originated from a man aged 18 to 29 in good health and CMV-seronegative.

The rearrangement links TRBV21-1 to TRBJ1-4; the table's D call of TRBD1 was not tested on the DNA. TRBV21-1 is a listed pseudogene. The CDR3 sequence is 17 residues long. CDR3 DNA sequence: TGTGCCAGCAGCAAGGAACAGAAAGGCCCAACTAATGAAAAACTGTTTTTT. Amino acids: CASSKEQKGPTNEKLFF.

The chain employs TRBV7-9 and TRBJ2-1, with TRBD2 as a possible D gene (6 bases). Germline CDR1 SEHNR, CDR2 FQNEAQ (reference sequence). This CDR3 region has 16 residues. With 2 bases removed from V and 0 bases from J, the gap between germline ends came to 11 bases. In DNA, the CDR3 is TGTGCCAGCAGCTTACGGGGGAGAAGCTCCTACAATGAGCAGTTCTTC. The encoded protein is CASSLRGRSSYNEQFF.

The chain couples TRBV5-1 to TRBJ2-7, with a weak D call TRBD2 (7 bases). Trimming left V 0 bases short and J 2 bases short, with 15 bases between. From germline, CDR1 is SGHRS and CDR2 YFSETQ. The length of the CDR3 is 16 residues. The CDR3 is CASSLDGGGTPYEQYF. The CDR3 DNA follows: TGCGCCAGCAGCTTGGACGGCGGGGGCACCCCCTACGAGCAGTACTTC.

With regard to this clone: At one end the junction does not follow the germline gene, possibly because of a read error. The V and J genes are TRBV5-1 and TRBJ1-1; 7 nucleotides match TRBD1. There are 15 residues in the CDR3. Germline values: CDR1 SGHRS, CDR2 YFSETQ. The CDR3 DNA is TGCGCCAGCAGCCCCAGGGGGGAAAAGAACTCTGAAGCTTTCTTT. Protein sequence: CASSPRGEKNSEAFF.

The chain has TRBV4-2 and TRBJ2-1; 8 nucleotides align to TRBD2. Germline loops: CDR1 LGHNA, CDR2 YNFKEQ. V trimming: 0 bases; J trimming: 10 bases; junction bases outside the gene matches: 11. The CDR3 length is 16 residues. CDR3 bases: TGTGCCAGCAGCCAAGATAGCGGGGCAAACCTTGGGGAGCAGTTCTTC. It specifies CASSQDSGANLGEQFF.

The chain combines TRBV13 with TRBJ2-1; D remains unclear. This CDR3 comprises 15 residues. V was clipped by 8 bases and J by 3 bases, with 17 bases between them. Germline loops: CDR1 PRHDT, CDR2 FYEKMQ (reference sequence). The CDR3 DNA reads as TGTGCCAGCGAAATCGGCAGGAAGAACTACAATGAGCAGTTCTTC. Amino acids: CASEIGRKNYNEQFF.

The rearrangement joins TRBV27 to TRBJ2-3, with 9 nucleotides matching TRBD1. The CDR3 sequence is 18 residues long. The germline V gene has CDR1 MNHEY and CDR2 SMNVEV (reference sequence). Trimming at V came to 5 bases and at J to 6 bases, leaving 18 bases not matched to a gene. Here the CDR3 DNA reads TGTGCCAGCAGTCCGGGACAGGGATGGGGATGGGTCTTGGATACGCAGTATTTT. It is translated as CASSPGQGWGWVLDTQYF.

The table lists this clone with a count of one. This chain joins TRBV6-7 and TRBJ1-5, with unresolved D. TRBV6-7 is an ORF, and what it does is uncertain. The CDR3 extends over 12 amino acids. Trimming shortened V by 4 bases and J by 5 bases, and 6 bases separated the two germline ends. CDR3 DNA: TGTGCCAGCAGTTGCGCGGATCAGCCCCAGCATTTT. Translated: CASSCADQPQHF.

The chain employs TRBV9 and TRBJ1-1, with 7 bases identical to TRBD1. Germline-derived CDR1 and CDR2 are SGDLS and YYNGEE. CDR3 size: 13 residues. After removal of 3 bases from V and 5 bases from J, the junction contained 4 bases not matched to a gene. This CDR3 reads CASSATGRTEAFF. In nucleotides, the CDR3 is TGTGCCAGCAGCGCGACAGGGCGGACTGAAGCTTTCTTT. The full variable domain, with the rest looked up from reference TRBV9 and TRBJ1-1, is DSGVTQTPKHLITATGQRVTLRCSPRSGDLSVYWYQQSLDQGLQFLIQYYNGEERAKGNILERFSAQQFPDLHSELNLSSLELGDSALYFCASSATGRTEAFFGQGTRLTVV.

The chain combines TRBV7-3 with TRBJ2-6, with D uncertain. The CDR3 extends over 15 amino acids. V lost 5 bases and J lost 1, with 9 bases in between. The germline V gene encodes CDR1 SGHTA and CDR2 FQGTGA. This CDR3 is CASSKGGSGANVLTF. Written as DNA, the CDR3 is TGTGCCAGCAGCAAAGGCGGATCTGGGGCCAACGTCCTGACTTTC.

CDR3 in amino acids: CASSNNDQETQYF. CDR3 DNA sequence: TGTGCCAGCAGTAACAACGACCAAGAGACCCAGTACTTC. The genes are TRBV11-1 and TRBJ2-5; D unresolved. Germline lookup yields CDR1 SGHAT and CDR2 FQDESV (reference sequence). CDR3 length equals 13 residues. Trimming removed 6 bases at V and 0 bases at J, with 8 bases between. The full variable domain, with the rest looked up from reference TRBV11-1 and TRBJ2-5, is EAEVAQSPRYKITEKSQAVAFWCDPISGHATLYWYRQILGQGPELLVQFQDESVVDDSQLPKDRFSAERLKGVDSTLKIQPAELGDSAMYLCASSNNDQETQYFGPGTRLLVL.

V gene TRBV9 combines with J gene TRBJ2-7; D might be TRBD2 (5 bases). Germline CDR1 is SGDLS and CDR2 is YYNGEE. Between the trimmed V and J ends, which lost 0 bases and 6 bases, there was a span of 10 bases. The CDR3 length is 13 residues. CDR3 sequence: CASSVEGSPEQYF. CDR3 coding DNA: TGTGCCAGCAGCGTAGAAGGGAGCCCCGAGCAGTACTTC.

The V call is TRBV30, the J call TRBJ2-3; 11 bases are a match to TRBD2. Germline CDR1 and CDR2: GTSNPN and SVGIG (reference sequence). V gave up 6 bases and J gave up 8 bases; unmatched junction bases: 10. CDR3 size: 14 residues. The CDR3 nucleotides read TGTGCCTGCCTTAGGAGAACTAGCGGGGGTACGCAGTATTTT. It yields the protein CACLRRTSGGTQYF.

The genes are TRBV19 and TRBJ1-4, with D possibly matching TRBD1 (5 bases). The CDR3 runs to 14 residues. Germline CDR1 LNHDA, CDR2 SQIVND (reference sequence). Between the trimmed V and J ends, which lost 8 bases and 4 bases, there was a span of 14 bases. CDR3 sequence (DNA): TGTGCCAGTGGGGTTGGGGGACTTAATGAAAAACTGTTTTTT. Translation gives CASGVGGLNEKLFF.

The chain carries TRBV6-5 and TRBJ1-1, with 7 bases identical to TRBD1. The CDR3 totals 11 residues. CDR1 is MNHEY, CDR2 SVGAGI, per germline. Germline trimming cut 6 bases from V and 9 bases from J; bases unmatched to any gene: 4. This CDR3 reads CASSLQGQAFF. The CDR3 bases are TGTGCCAGCAGCCTACAGGGGCAAGCTTTCTTT.

This chain connects TRBV7-8 to TRBJ1-2, with TRBD1 matching over 11 bases. The length of the CDR3 is 14 residues. Germline CDR1 and CDR2: SGHVS and FQNEAQ. Trimming removed 5 bases from V and 3 bases from J; junction bases left unmatched: 2. Here the CDR3 reads CASSAGQGDYGYTF. The CDR3, as DNA: TGTGCCAGCAGCGCGGGACAGGGGGACTATGGCTACACCTTC.

V usage is TRBV6-1 and J usage is TRBJ2-5; D is unclear. The J call is in doubt because the DNA end fits TRBJ2-7 better. The CDR3 covers 15 residues. Per germline, CDR1 MNHNS and CDR2 SASEGT. The CDR3 DNA is TGTGCCAGCAGAATTGGCGGCCAACTACCCTACGAGCAGTACTTC. The encoded protein is CASRIGGQLPYEQYF.

V gene TRBV6-1 combines with J gene TRBJ2-5, with D possibly being TRBD2 (7 bases). The CDR3 is made up of 15 amino acids. CDR1 and CDR2 from the germline V gene are MNHNS and SASEGT. V was cut by 6 bases and J by 2 bases, with 16 bases left in between. The CDR3 nucleotides read TGTGCCAGCAGGAGGGGCGCGGGGGCTCAAGAGACCCAGTACTTC. Translation gives CASRRGAGAQETQYF.

V and J are TRBV28 and TRBJ2-2; D perhaps matches TRBD2 (5 bases). Per germline, CDR1 MDHEN and CDR2 SYDVKM. V lost 3 bases and J lost 7, with 12 bases in between. CDR3 size: 14 residues. CDR3 in amino acids: CASSFLRAGGELFF. In DNA form, the CDR3 reads TGTGCCAGCAGTTTTTTGAGGGCGGGCGGGGAGCTGTTTTTT.

The V gene is TRBV5-1, the J gene TRBJ1-2, with 8 nucleotides matching TRBD1. The CDR3 runs 15 residues. CDR1 and CDR2 (germline): SGHRS, YFSETQ. J gave up 6 bases and V 4 bases, and 11 bases lay outside the gene matches. The CDR3 here is CASSGPGQEANGYTF. In nucleotides, the CDR3 is TGCGCCAGCAGCGGACCGGGACAGGAGGCAAATGGCTACACCTTC.

The chain recombines TRBV5-4 with TRBJ2-1; D possibly corresponds to TRBD2 (5 bases). Germline V CDR1 and CDR2: SGHNT, YYREEE (reference sequence). CDR3 size: 16 residues. Trimming stripped 5 bases from V and 0 bases from J, with 15 bases between. CDR3 nucleotides: TGTGCCAGCAGGTTAGGTGGACTGAGCTCCTACAATGAGCAGTTCTTC. Amino acids: CASRLGGLSSYNEQFF.

On this clone itself: An end of the junction differs from the germline gene, which may be a read error. V usage is TRBV29-1 and J usage is TRBJ2-1, with TRBD2 identical over 12 bases. The CDR3 totals 17 residues. Germline lookup yields CDR1 SQVTM and CDR2 ANQGSEA. The DNA of the CDR3 is TGCAGCGTTGAAGATCGGGGGCTAGCGGGAGGGCCCCAAGAGCGGTTCTTC. This codes for CSVEDRGLAGGPQERFF.

The chain uses TRBV14 and TRBJ1-2, with unresolved D. Germline-derived CDR1 and CDR2 are SGHDN and FVKESK. This CDR3 is 15 amino acids long. V was shortened by 1 base and J by 6 bases, with 15 bases between the two germline ends. The CDR3 reads CASSQVDYPADGYTF. Here the CDR3 DNA reads TGTGCCAGCAGCCAAGTGGATTATCCTGCGGATGGCTACACCTTC.

The V call is TRBV4-3, the J call TRBJ1-2; D is unclear. The germline V gene has CDR1 LGHNA and CDR2 YSLEER. This CDR3 has 16 residues. Trimming took off 0 bases at V and 0 bases at J, with 11 bases between the two ends. CDR3 residues: CASSQDRSAANYGYTF. In DNA, the CDR3 is TGCGCCAGCAGCCAAGATCGAAGTGCAGCTAACTATGGCTACACCTTC.

The chain joins TRBV7-9 to TRBJ2-1; a weak D match, TRBD2 (5 bases). The germline gives CDR1 SEHNR, CDR2 FQNEAQ (reference sequence). This CDR3 is built from 14 residues. V lost 3 bases and J 3 bases, leaving 9 bases between the germline ends. CDR3 nucleotide sequence: TGTGCCAGCAGCTTCTTAGCGCGCTACAATGAGCAGTTCTTC. It yields the protein CASSFLARYNEQFF.

The chain uses TRBV19 and TRBJ1-5; TRBD1 agrees at 8 bases. The CDR3 consists of 16 residues. V dropped 0 bases and J dropped 4; count of bases not matched to a gene: 5. The V gene's germline CDR1 is LNHDA and CDR2 SQIVND (reference sequence). CDR3 coding DNA: TGTGCCAGTAGTATAGAGGCAGGGGGCCTTAATCAGCCCCAGCATTTT. This gives the protein CASSIEAGGLNQPQHF.

The chain has TRBV27 and TRBJ2-5; 15 bases are a match to TRBD2. With V trimmed by 6 bases and J by 4 bases, 6 bases remained unmatched. The CDR3 contains 16 residues. The germline gives CDR1 MNHEY, CDR2 SMNVEV (reference sequence). Here the CDR3 reads CASRLGTSGGRETQYF. As DNA, the CDR3 is TGTGCCAGCAGATTGGGGACTAGCGGGGGGAGAGAGACCCAGTACTTC.

This sequence joins TRBV2 and TRBJ1-1; D gene uncertain. Trimming cost V 10 bases and J 4 bases, with 7 bases left between them. The CDR3 runs to 10 residues. The germline V gene has CDR1 SNHLY and CDR2 FYNNEI. The CDR3 DNA follows: TGTGCCATTCGAGGCACTGAAGCTTTCTTT. Translated, it gives CAIRGTEAFF. The variable domain in full, with the rest retrieved from reference TRBV2 and TRBJ1-1, is EPEVTQTPSHQVTQMGQEVILRCVPISNHLYFYWYRQILGQKVEFLVSFYNNEISEKSEIFDDQFSVERPDGSNFTLKIRSTKLEDSAMYFCAIRGTEAFFGQGTRLTVV.

The genes are TRBV10-3 and TRBJ2-7; TRBD1 matches at 9 bases. This CDR3 region has 14 residues. The V gene end was trimmed by 4 bases and the J gene end by 2 bases; junction bases not matched to a gene: 3. Germline CDR1 reads ENHRY; CDR2 reads SYGVKD. In DNA form, the CDR3 reads TGTGCCATCAGTGTGGGACAGGGCGCCTACGAGCAGTACTTC. This translates into CAISVGQGAYEQYF.

The V and J genes are TRBV2 and TRBJ2-2; D uncertain. CDR1 and CDR2 from the germline V gene are SNHLY and FYNNEI. CDR3 length: 13 amino acids. V gave up 9 bases and J gave up 5 bases, with 13 bases separating them. The CDR3 protein is CASSSLITGELFF. CDR3 in DNA: TGTGCCAGTAGCAGCCTAATAACCGGGGAGCTGTTTTTT.